This T cell receptor beta chain appears in the sequencing data of a study of shared T cell receptors in the human thymus. Clones were sequenced by immunoSEQ multiplex PCR, and TCRdb holds only the in-frame ones, with some missing. Of approximately 760,000 clones detected, 80% to 90% appear once; the ten largest clones hold approximately 0.01%. The CDR3 extends over 13 amino acids. CDR1 and CDR2 from the germline V gene are LNHDA and SQIVND (reference sequence). V was cut by 8 bases and J by 3 bases, with 14 bases left in between. A further study also used this sample, focusing on human thymus T cells. According to that study: Resections from corrective heart surgery provided thymus tissue.

The receptor's source is a girl in the first two years of life with a congenital heart defect. V is TRBV19 and J is TRBJ2-7; no clear D gene. Sequencing was performed on thymocytes. The CDR3 DNA sequence: TGTGCCAGTCTAACAGTATTCGGCTACGAGCAGTACTTC. Its protein is CASLTVFGYEQYF.